This T cell receptor (beta chain) was recovered during a study of T cells in Graves' hyperthyroidism and ophthalmopathy. Study observations and caveats: Within blood appeared most thyroid clonotypes that had expanded above 0.001.

From RNA transcripts, TCR beta CDR3 regions were amplified. Carried out on the TCR CDR3, a first-round RT-PCR used the HTBI primer set. TCRdb fed the multiplex PCR reads into MiXCR, producing one record per CDR3 protein. The table shows roughly 740,000 distinct CDR3 sequences, with roughly 15% occurring only once. Newly diagnosed hyperthyroidism, duration under 2 months, in patients aged 18 to 65. Each diagnosis was grounded in clinical symptoms, serum thyroxine and TRAb, thyroid ultrasound, and orbital computed tomography. Each 10 ml fresh peripheral blood draw supplied the PBMCs. After removal of 6 bases from V and 1 base from J, the junction contained 9 bases not matched to a gene. Germline V gives CDR1 MDHEN, CDR2 SYDVKM. This CDR3 has 16 residues. In regard to this clonotype: What it recognizes is unknown.

Sequencing was done on a sample of blood. The sequence was collected from a man between 18 and 35 years old with Graves' hyperthyroidism. V is TRBV28 and J is TRBJ2-3; 8 bases line up with TRBD1. The CDR3 bases are TGTGCCAGCAGCCGCGGACAGGGTGTCGGCACAGATACGCAGTATTTT. Translated: CASSRGQGVGTDTQYF.